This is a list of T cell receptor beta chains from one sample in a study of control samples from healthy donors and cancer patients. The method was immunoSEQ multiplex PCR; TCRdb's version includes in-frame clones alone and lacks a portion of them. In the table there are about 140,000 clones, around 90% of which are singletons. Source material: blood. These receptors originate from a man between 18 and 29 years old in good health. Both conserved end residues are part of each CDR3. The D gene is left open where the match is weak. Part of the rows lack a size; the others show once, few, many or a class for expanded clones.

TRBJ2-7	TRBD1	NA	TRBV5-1	TGCGCCAGCAGCTTGGCCTTGGGGACAGGGGGTTACGAGCAGTACTTC	CASSLALGTGGYEQYF
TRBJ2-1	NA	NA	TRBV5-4	TGTGCCAGCAGCTTGAGGGGGGACGGGAATGAGCAGTTCTTC	CASSLRGDGNEQFF
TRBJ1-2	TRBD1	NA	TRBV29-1	TGCAGCGTGAGAGGACAGGGGAATGGCTACACCTTC	CSVRGQGNGYTF
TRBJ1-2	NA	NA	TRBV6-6	TGTGCCAGCAGTTACTCGATGGGGGATGGCTACACCTTC	CASSYSMGDGYTF
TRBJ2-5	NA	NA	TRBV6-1	TGTGCCAGCAGTGAAATGAGGGGAGGTCAAGAGACCCAGTACTTC	CASSEMRGGQETQYF
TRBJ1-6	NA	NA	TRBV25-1	TGTGCCAGCAGTGAATTGGGTCCTCTCGACTCCTATAATTCACCCCTCCACTTT	CASSELGPLDSYNSPLHF
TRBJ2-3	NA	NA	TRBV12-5	TGTGCTAGTGGTCCCATAAGCACAGATACGCAGTATTTT	CASGPISTDTQYF
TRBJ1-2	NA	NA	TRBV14	TGTGCCAGCAGCCTCTCGACAGGACCAAACTATGGCTACACCTTC	CASSLSTGPNYGYTF
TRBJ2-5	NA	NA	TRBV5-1	TGCGCCAGCAGCGCGGACGGGGAAGAGACCCAGTACTTC	CASSADGEETQYF
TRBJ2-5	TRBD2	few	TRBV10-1	TGCGCCAGCAGTGAGATCGCGGGGGATCTCCAAGAGACCCAGTACTTC	CASSEIAGDLQETQYF
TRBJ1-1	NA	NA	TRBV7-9	TGTGCCAGCAGCAAAACAGGGCCGGGCACTGAAGCTTTCTTT	CASSKTGPGTEAFF
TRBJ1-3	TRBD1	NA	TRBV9	TGTGCCAGCAGCGGGACAGGGGCCGTCGGAAACACCATATATTTT	CASSGTGAVGNTIYF
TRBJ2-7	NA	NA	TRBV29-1	TGCAGCGTTGAGAGAGGCAGTGGGACCGACCCCTACGAGCAGTACTTC	CSVERGSGTDPYEQYF
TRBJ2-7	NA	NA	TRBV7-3	TGTGCCAGCAGCTTAACGTCAGGCTCCTACGAGCAGTACTTC	CASSLTSGSYEQYF
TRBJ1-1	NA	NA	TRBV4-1	TGCGCCAGCAGCCAAGACAGGGGAAGTGACACTGAAGCTTTCTTT	CASSQDRGSDTEAFF
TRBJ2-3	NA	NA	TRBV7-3	TGTGCCAGCAGTTTTGGGGGCTACACAGATACGCAGTATTTT	CASSFGGYTDTQYF
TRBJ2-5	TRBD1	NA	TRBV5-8	TGTGCCAGCAGCTCGGCATGGGACAGGAAAGAGACCCAGTACTTC	CASSSAWDRKETQYF
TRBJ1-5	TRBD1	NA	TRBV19	TGTGCCAGTAGTACCCAGGGGGACAATCAGCCCCAGCATTTT	CASSTQGDNQPQHF
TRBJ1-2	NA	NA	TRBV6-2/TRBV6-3	TGTGCCAGCAGTTCGTACTATGGCTACACCTTC	CASSSYYGYTF
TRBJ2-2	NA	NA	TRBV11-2	TGTGCCAGCAGCTTGCAGGGGTCCGGGGAGCTGTTTTTT	CASSLQGSGELFF
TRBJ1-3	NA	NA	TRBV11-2	TGTGCCAGCAGCCTCCACCTCTCTGGAAACACCATATATTTT	CASSLHLSGNTIYF
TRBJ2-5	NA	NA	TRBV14	TGTGCCAGCAGCCAAGATCAGGGATGGGGGACCCAGTACTTC	CASSQDQGWGTQYF
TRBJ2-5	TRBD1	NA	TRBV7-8	TGTGCCAGCAGCGTAGGACAGGGAATGGAGACCCAGTACTTC	CASSVGQGMETQYF
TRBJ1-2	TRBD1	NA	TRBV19	TGTGCCAGTAGTCCGAGGACAGGGGGCTTCTATGGCTACACCTTC	CASSPRTGGFYGYTF
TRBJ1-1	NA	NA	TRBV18	TGTGCCAGCTCCGACGGCAGGGTACTTGAAGCTTTCTTT	CASSDGRVLEAFF
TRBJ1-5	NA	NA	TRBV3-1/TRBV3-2	TGTGCCAGCAGCCAAGACGGGGGTCTGGGGAATCAGCCCCAGCATTTT	CASSQDGGLGNQPQHF
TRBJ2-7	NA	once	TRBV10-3	TGTGCCATCAGTGAGTACGGACACGACTACGAGCAGTACTTC	CAISEYGHDYEQYF
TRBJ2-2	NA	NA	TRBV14	TGTGCCAGCAGCCAAGTAGAACAGGGAATCGGCGGGGAGCTGTTTTTT	CASSQVEQGIGGELFF
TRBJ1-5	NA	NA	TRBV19	TGTGCCAGTAGCCCCGGTGGGGGTCGGGATAGCAATCAGCCCCAGCATTTT	CASSPGGGRDSNQPQHF
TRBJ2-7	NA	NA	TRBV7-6	TGTGCCAGCAGCGATTACGTCAACGAGCAGTACTTC	CASSDYVNEQYF
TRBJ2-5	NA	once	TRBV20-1	TGCAGTGCCAAACGACTAGAGACCCAGTACTTC	CSAKRLETQYF
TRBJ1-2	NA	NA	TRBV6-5	TGTGCCAGCAGTCTCAGATCTAACTATGGCTACACCTTC	CASSLRSNYGYTF
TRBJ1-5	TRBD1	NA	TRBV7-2	TGTGCCAGCAGCCCCTGGGGGACAGAGAGCAATCAGCCCCAGCATTTT	CASSPWGTESNQPQHF
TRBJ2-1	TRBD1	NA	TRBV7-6	TGTGCCAGCAGCCCGAGGGCGGGACAGGATCGGTACAATGAGCAGTTCTTC	CASSPRAGQDRYNEQFF
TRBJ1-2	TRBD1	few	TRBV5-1	TGCGCCAGCAGCTTGGAAGGGGGCCCGGACTATGGCTACACCTTC	CASSLEGGPDYGYTF
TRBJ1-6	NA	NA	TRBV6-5	TGTGCCAGCAGTTTTCGGAATTCACCCCTCCACTTT	CASSFRNSPLHF
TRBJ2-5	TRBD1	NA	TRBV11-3	TGTGCCAGCAGCTTAGGGGACAGGGAGACCCAGTACTTC	CASSLGDRETQYF
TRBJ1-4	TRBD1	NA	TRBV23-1	TGCGCCACTACAGCACCCCGAGACAGGGAATACACTAATGAAAAACTGTTTTTT	CATTAPRDREYTNEKLFF
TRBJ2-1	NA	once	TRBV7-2	TGTGCCAGCAGCTTAGCGCTCGGGGTCGATGAGCAGTTCTTC	CASSLALGVDEQFF
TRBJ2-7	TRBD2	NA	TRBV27	TGTGCCAGCAGTTTAATTTCCGCGGGAGCCTCCTACGAGCAGTACTTC	CASSLISAGASYEQYF
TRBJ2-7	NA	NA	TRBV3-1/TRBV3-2	TGTGCCAGCAGCCAAGGAATCTGGGGGGCGTACGAGCAGTACTTC	CASSQGIWGAYEQYF
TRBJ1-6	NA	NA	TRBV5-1	TGCGCCAGCAGCTTGGAGAATTCACCCCTCCACTTT	CASSLENSPLHF
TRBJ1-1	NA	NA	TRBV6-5	TGTGCCAGCAGTAGGGTTCACCGGGACTTAAATGAAGCTTTCTTT	CASSRVHRDLNEAFF
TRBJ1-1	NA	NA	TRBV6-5	TGTGCCAGCAGTTACAAGGGGGGAGGCACTGAAGCTTTCTTT	CASSYKGGGTEAFF
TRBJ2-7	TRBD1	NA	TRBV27	TGTGCCAGCAGTGACCGGGACAGGACCTACGAGCAGTACTTC	CASSDRDRTYEQYF
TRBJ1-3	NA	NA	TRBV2	TGTGCCAGCATTAACAGGGTTATTTCTGGAAACACCATATATTTT	CASINRVISGNTIYF